What follows are 17 T cell receptor beta chains derived from one specimen sequenced in a study of CD8+ T cells in alopecia areata. Extraction of RNA preceded its reverse transcription into cDNA, which served as the sequencing template. Only in-frame clones appear in the TCRdb table, and some are missing; sequencing was by immunoSEQ multiplex PCR. The profile shows about 64,000 clones, roughly 47% of them singletons. The specimen sequenced was NKG2D-low CD8+ T cells sorted from blood. These receptors were collected from a human donor with alopecia areata.

This chain connects TRBV29-1 to TRBJ2-3, with D unresolved. The CDR3 is 13 residues long. Trimming pared 3 bases from V and 2 bases from J, leaving 9 bases between. CDR1 is SQVTM, CDR2 ANQGSEA, per germline. This CDR3 reads CSVEAQATDTQYF. CDR3 nucleotides: TGCAGCGTTGAGGCCCAGGCCACAGATACGCAGTATTTT.

The chain employs TRBV2 and TRBJ2-1; D unresolved. Trimming cost V 3 bases and J 3 bases, with 12 bases left between them. The germline CDR1 and CDR2 sequences are SNHLY and FYNNEI. This CDR3 is built from 15 residues. The CDR3, as DNA: TGTGCCAGCAGTGAGGTACAGAGTTTCTACAATGAGCAGTTCTTC. Its translation: CASSEVQSFYNEQFF.

This clone has more than one count but fewer than ten. J is TRBJ2-7 and V is TRBV7-9; D remains unclear. V lost 4 bases to trimming and J lost 0 bases, with 7 bases between them. The CDR3 extends over 13 amino acids. Looked up from germline, CDR1 is SEHNR and CDR2 is FQNEAQ (reference sequence). The CDR3 DNA sequence: TGTGCCAGCAGCTCCCCCCTCTCCTACGAGCAGTACTTC. Translation: CASSSPLSYEQYF. The variable domain in full, completed from reference TRBV7-9 and TRBJ2-7, reads DTGVSQNPRHKITKRGQNVTFRCDPISEHNRLYWYRQTLGQGPEFLTYFQNEAQLEKSRLLSDRFSAERPKGSFSTLEIQRTEQGDSAMYLCASSSPLSYEQYFGPGTRLTVT.

This clone was picked up a small number of times. V is TRBV7-9 and J is TRBJ2-7; D remains unclear. Per germline, CDR1 SEHNR and CDR2 FQNEAQ (reference sequence). CDR3 length: 15 residues. V was trimmed by 5 bases and J by 0 bases, leaving 14 bases between them. CDR3 sequence reads: CASSPQAGVSYEQYF. The CDR3 region has the DNA TGTGCCAGCAGCCCCCAGGCTGGGGTCTCCTACGAGCAGTACTTC.

The V and J genes are TRBV29-1 and TRBJ1-2, with D perhaps matching TRBD1 (6 bases). V dropped 3 bases and J dropped 11 bases, with 25 bases sitting between them. The V gene's germline CDR1 is SQVTM and CDR2 ANQGSEA. There are 15 residues in the CDR3. CDR3 sequence (DNA): TGCAGCGTTGAGAAAGCTGGGACATCCGGGGTGGGTTACACCTTC. This codes for CSVEKAGTSGVGYTF.

CDR3 protein: CASSPGTIAGPTQYF. As DNA, the CDR3 is TGTGCCAGCAGCCCGGGAACGATAGCGGGGCCTACGCAGTATTTT. The chain is built from TRBV9 and TRBJ2-3, with TRBD2 matching 8 bases. V lost 4 bases and J lost 8; bases outside the gene matches: 12. The CDR3 sequence is 15 residues long. The germline V gene has CDR1 SGDLS and CDR2 YYNGEE.

Only one count was recorded for this clone. V gene TRBV29-1 combines with J gene TRBJ2-3; no reliable D call. The CDR3 has 10 residues. Trimming stripped 5 bases from V and 4 bases from J, with 4 bases between. Germline-derived CDR1 and CDR2 are SQVTM and ANQGSEA. CDR3 residues: CSVRADTQYF. The CDR3 bases are TGCAGCGTTAGGGCAGATACGCAGTATTTT.

The chain carries TRBV13 and TRBJ2-1; no clear D. CDR1 PRHDT and CDR2 FYEKMQ come from the germline V gene (reference sequence). V gave up 4 bases and J gave up 9 bases, with 16 bases separating them. The CDR3 loop spans 14 amino acids. CDR3 nucleotides: TGTGCCAGCAGCTGGGAAGCCGCTCCTCTTGAGCAGTTCTTC. Protein sequence: CASSWEAAPLEQFF.

J is TRBJ2-1 and V is TRBV7-3, with 10 nucleotides matching TRBD2. J was trimmed by 3 bases and V by 3 bases; bases with no gene match: 8. Germline-derived CDR1 and CDR2 are SGHTA and FQGTGA. The CDR3 totals 17 residues. The CDR3 reads CASSLRLAGRGYNEQFF. The CDR3 DNA sequence: TGTGCCAGCAGCTTGAGACTAGCGGGTCGGGGCTACAATGAGCAGTTCTTC.

This chain links TRBV13 with TRBJ2-7, with no clear D. The CDR3 runs to 16 residues. Looked up from germline, CDR1 is PRHDT and CDR2 is FYEKMQ (reference sequence). The germline V and J ends were trimmed by 5 bases and 1 base, with 18 bases remaining between them. CDR3 residues: CASSLSTEIVSYEQYF. The CDR3 region has the DNA TGTGCCAGCAGCCTGTCAACAGAGATCGTTTCCTACGAGCAGTACTTC.

The rearrangement uses TRBV29-1 and TRBJ2-7; D is ambiguous. The V gene's germline CDR1 is SQVTM and CDR2 ANQGSEA. The CDR3 loop spans 11 amino acids. Trimming left V 6 bases short and J 3 bases short, with 9 bases between. CDR3 sequence: CSVQYGYEQYF. The CDR3, as DNA: TGCAGCGTGCAATATGGCTACGAGCAGTACTTC.

V gene TRBV7-2 combines with J gene TRBJ1-6; D not certain. The CDR3 consists of 16 residues. The germline CDR1 and CDR2 sequences are SGHTA and FQGNSA. The ends were cut back, 1 base at V and 3 bases at J, with 10 bases in the middle. This CDR3 reads CASSLGSGYYNSPLHF. The CDR3 DNA sequence: TGTGCCAGCAGCTTAGGTTCGGGGTACTATAATTCACCCCTCCACTTT.

This chain joins TRBV4-1 and TRBJ2-7, with D perhaps TRBD2 (7 bases). In germline, CDR1 is MGHRA, CDR2 YSYEKL. V was trimmed by 4 bases and J by 2 bases, leaving 15 bases between them. The CDR3 is made up of 15 amino acids. The CDR3 here is CASSPAGGGPYEQYF. The CDR3 DNA sequence: TGCGCCAGCAGCCCGGCTGGCGGGGGCCCCTACGAGCAGTACTTC.

This clone was seen only a few times. CDR3 bases: TGTGCCAGCAGTGGTTGGGGAGTGGATGAGCAGTTCTTC. As protein: CASSGWGVDEQFF. The chain uses TRBV2 and TRBJ2-1; D is possibly TRBD2 (5 bases). Germline values: CDR1 SNHLY, CDR2 FYNNEI. V shed 4 bases and J shed 8 bases, with 12 bases lying between them. This CDR3 contains 13 residues. Filled out from reference TRBV2 and TRBJ2-1, the complete variable domain reads EPEVTQTPSHQVTQMGQEVILRCVPISNHLYFYWYRQILGQKVEFLVSFYNNEISEKSEIFDDQFSVERPDGSNFTLKIRSTKLEDSAMYFCASSGWGVDEQFFGPGTRLTVL.

This clone was picked up a small number of times. V usage is TRBV4-3 and J usage is TRBJ1-1; D may be TRBD1 (5 bases). Deletions cut 6 bases from V and 4 bases from J, with 21 bases between. CDR3 size: 16 residues. Germline-derived CDR1 and CDR2 are LGHNA and YSLEER. The DNA of the CDR3 is TGCGCCAGCAGTCGCAACTCCCAACGCGGGGGCACTGAAGCTTTCTTT. Residues: CASSRNSQRGGTEAFF.

This clone occurred a few times. V gene TRBV7-9 combines with J gene TRBJ2-5, with a possible D match to TRBD2 (7 bases). This CDR3 region has 15 residues. Looked up from germline, CDR1 is SEHNR and CDR2 is FQNEAQ (reference sequence). Trimming pared 4 bases from V and 2 bases from J, leaving 14 bases between. CDR3 sequence (DNA): TGTGCCAGCAGCTACCTGGGGGGGCTTCAAGAGACCCAGTACTTC. This translates into CASSYLGGLQETQYF.

The V gene is TRBV5-1, the J gene TRBJ2-7, with no clear D. Germline CDR1 reads SGHRS; CDR2 reads YFSETQ. V was pared by 6 bases and J by 3 bases, with 22 bases between. This CDR3 comprises 16 residues. For the CDR3, the DNA is TGCGCCAGCAAGTGGGCAGCCCCTGAGCTTGGCTACGAGCAGTACTTC. The encoded protein is CASKWAAPELGYEQYF.